The 30 T cell receptor beta chains below all came from one sample that was sequenced in a study of blood T cell repertoires in COVID-19. Produced via immunoSEQ multiplex PCR; TCRdb's table is partial and in-frame only. The repertoire holds a few hundred thousand clones, with around three quarters as singletons. Input material: peripheral blood. The receptor set was obtained from a woman in her seventies with acute or convalescent COVID-19.

The chain uses TRBV7-9 and TRBJ1-1, with D perhaps matching TRBD1 (5 bases). This CDR3 is 13 amino acids long. Trimming pared 6 bases from V and 1 base from J, leaving 9 bases between. Germline CDR1 reads SEHNR; CDR2 reads FQNEAQ (reference sequence). The CDR3 reads CASSIDRNTEAFF. CDR3 nucleotides: TGTGCCAGCAGTATCGACAGGAACACTGAAGCTTTCTTT.

The genes are TRBV7-2 and TRBJ2-3, with D possibly being TRBD1 (5 bases). Germline lookup yields CDR1 SGHTA and CDR2 FQGNSA. CDR3 length: 15 residues. Trimming took off 5 bases at V and 0 bases at J, with 12 bases between the two ends. CDR3 coding DNA: TGTGCCAGCAGCCCCCGGCGACAGAGCACAGATACGCAGTATTTT. The encoded protein is CASSPRRQSTDTQYF. Full variable domain (outside the CDR3, taken from reference TRBV7-2 and TRBJ2-3): GAGVSQSPSNKVTEKGKDVELRCDPISGHTALYWYRQSLGQGLEFLIYFQGNSAPDKSGLPSDRFSAERTGGSVSTLTIQRTQQEDSAVYLCASSPRRQSTDTQYFGPGTRLTVL.

The chain uses TRBV19 and TRBJ2-1; 12 nucleotides align to TRBD2. The CDR3 has 16 residues. In germline, CDR1 is LNHDA, CDR2 SQIVND (reference sequence). V shed 3 bases, J shed 7 bases, and the junction held 7 bases outside the gene matches. The DNA of the CDR3 is TGTGCCAGTAGTATTCTAGCGGGGGGGCTCGAAAATGAGCAGTTCTTC. This gives the protein CASSILAGGLENEQFF.

V usage is TRBV5-1 and J usage is TRBJ2-1; TRBD1 agrees at 12 bases. Germline values: CDR1 SGHRS, CDR2 YFSETQ. V lost 3 bases, J lost 12 bases, and 16 bases stayed unmatched. The CDR3 is 17 amino acids. The DNA for the CDR3 is TGCGCCAGCAGCTCCCGGGGGACAGGGGGCGGTCTGAACGGGCAGTTCTTC. As protein: CASSSRGTGGGLNGQFF.

This clone was seen more than once but under ten times. V and J are TRBV7-2 and TRBJ2-3; 9 positions agree with TRBD1. Germline CDR1 and CDR2: SGHTA and FQGNSA. J gave up 7 bases and V 1 base, and 3 bases lay outside the gene matches. The CDR3 extends over 14 amino acids. The CDR3 DNA is TGTGCCAGCAGCTTAGGACAGGGGGGTTATACGCAGTATTTT. Protein sequence: CASSLGQGGYTQYF.

V and J are TRBV9 and TRBJ1-3, with 7 bases fitting TRBD1. The CDR3 spans 17 residues. Trimming cost V 1 base and J 4 bases; bases outside gene matches: 11. Germline V gene data show CDR1 as SGDLS and CDR2 as YYNGEE. Written as DNA, the CDR3 is TGTGCCAGCAGCGTACAATCAACAGGGGTGGCGGGAAACACCATATATTTT. As protein: CASSVQSTGVAGNTIYF.

The chain joins TRBV5-1 to TRBJ2-6, with D unresolved. Trimming removed 5 bases from V and 0 bases from J, with 9 bases in between. Germline V gene sequence: CDR1 SGHRS, CDR2 YFSETQ. The CDR3 sequence is 15 residues long. CDR3 sequence reads: CASSTGNSGANVLTF. For the CDR3, the DNA is TGCGCCAGCAGTACGGGTAACTCTGGGGCCAACGTCCTGACTTTC.

This clone came up a few times. The chain is built from TRBV28 and TRBJ1-5; TRBD1 is a possible D gene (6 bases). Germline V gene sequence: CDR1 MDHEN, CDR2 SYDVKM. This CDR3 contains 15 residues. The V end lost 8 bases, the J end lost 1 base, and 15 bases lay between the germline ends. The CDR3 region is CASYAPGHSNQPQHF. CDR3 in DNA: TGTGCCAGCTACGCCCCGGGACACAGCAATCAGCCCCAGCATTTT.

V gene TRBV9 combines with J gene TRBJ1-6; 7 positions agree with TRBD1. Germline V CDR1 and CDR2: SGDLS, YYNGEE. J was trimmed by 10 bases and V by 4 bases; bases with no gene match: 8. This CDR3 has 14 residues. DNA of the CDR3: TGTGCCAGCAGCCCAAACAGGGGAGGATCACCCCTCCACTTT. Encoded protein: CASSPNRGGSPLHF.

The rearrangement joins TRBV5-1 to TRBJ1-1; TRBD1 is a possible D gene (5 bases). Trimming left V 0 bases short and J 2 bases short, with 8 bases between. There are 14 residues in the CDR3. Germline V gene data show CDR1 as SGHRS and CDR2 as YFSETQ. DNA of the CDR3: TGCGCCAGCAGCTTGGAGGGGTTCAACACTGAAGCTTTCTTT. It codes for CASSLEGFNTEAFF. Looking up the rest from reference TRBV5-1 and TRBJ1-1 gives the full variable domain: KAGVTQTPRYLIKTRGQQVTLSCSPISGHRSVSWYQQTPGQGLQFLFEYFSETQRNKGNFPGRFSGRQFSNSRSEMNVSTLELGDSALYLCASSLEGFNTEAFFGQGTRLTVV.

The V gene is TRBV6-1, the J gene TRBJ2-7; 9 bases map to TRBD1. Germline V gives CDR1 MNHNS, CDR2 SASEGT. The CDR3 length is 14 residues. Losses at the gene ends were 3 bases for V and 3 bases for J; bases not matched to a gene: 3. For the CDR3, the DNA is TGTGCCAGCAGTGAGGACAGGGGAGGCTACGAGCAGTACTTC. Translation gives CASSEDRGGYEQYF.

J is TRBJ1-2 and V is TRBV6-5; tentative D call: TRBD1 (5 bases). The CDR3 runs to 14 residues. Germline CDR1 reads MNHEY; CDR2 reads SVGAGI. Trimming stripped 7 bases from V and 4 bases from J, with 16 bases between. The DNA of the CDR3 is TGTGCCAGCAAAGCAACAGGTGGCGCCTATGGCTACACCTTC. This sequence encodes CASKATGGAYGYTF.

This chain uses TRBV5-1 with TRBJ2-6; a weak D match, TRBD1 (5 bases). V gave up 4 bases and J gave up 4 bases, with 12 bases separating them. The CDR3 totals 15 residues. Germline-derived CDR1 and CDR2 are SGHRS and YFSETQ. CDR3 nucleotides: TGCGCCAGCAGCCGCGACAGTTACGGGGCCAACGTCCTGACTTTC. Amino acids: CASSRDSYGANVLTF.

This clone was recorded once. Additional DNA sequences in this sample encode the identical CDR3. The chain recombines TRBV6-5 with TRBJ1-2, with 8 bases fitting TRBD1. CDR3 length equals 13 residues. Germline CDR1 and CDR2: MNHEY and SVGAGI. V trimming: 6 bases; J trimming: 8 bases; junction bases outside the gene matches: 8. Here the CDR3 DNA reads TGTGCCAGCAGACAAGACAGGGGTCAAGGCTACACCTTC. Its translation is CASRQDRGQGYTF.

This sequence joins TRBV6-2 or TRBV6-3 and TRBJ2-7; TRBD2 aligns across 15 bases. V gave up 6 bases and J gave up 4 bases; unmatched junction bases: 7. This CDR3 spans 16 amino acids. The V gene's germline CDR1 is MNHEY and CDR2 SVGEGT. CDR3 residues: CASSPLGLAGGYEQYF. The CDR3 DNA is TGTGCCAGCAGCCCGCTGGGACTAGCGGGGGGATACGAGCAGTACTTC.

The chain is built from TRBV30 and TRBJ2-2; 9 nucleotides align to TRBD1. V shed 4 bases and J 6 bases; nucleotides not matched to a gene: 6. In germline, CDR1 is GTSNPN, CDR2 SVGIG (reference sequence). This CDR3 has 14 amino acids. CDR3 nucleotides: TGTGCCTGGAAAGGGGACAGGGATGCCGGGGAGCTGTTTTTT. This gives the protein CAWKGDRDAGELFF.

The rearrangement uses TRBV7-8 and TRBJ2-7; TRBD1 might be the D (5 bases). Trimming took 0 bases from V and 3 from J, leaving 12 bases between them. Germline V gene lookup returns CDR1 SGHVS and CDR2 FQNEAQ. This CDR3 region has 15 residues. The CDR3 DNA reads as TGTGCCAGCAGCTTAGCTGTAGGGGTTTTCTACGAGCAGTACTTC. This codes for CASSLAVGVFYEQYF.

The rearrangement links TRBV7-6 to TRBJ1-2, with D tentatively TRBD1 (6 bases). The ends were cut back, 5 bases at V and 2 bases at J, with 9 bases in the middle. The length of the CDR3 is 13 residues. Germline assignment: CDR1 SGHVS and CDR2 FNYEAQ. CDR3 bases: TGTGCCAGCAGCCGAGGGACAAACTATGGCTACACCTTC. Residues: CASSRGTNYGYTF.

This clone was counted only a few times. V usage is TRBV7-9 and J usage is TRBJ2-4; D uncertain. Germline V gene lookup returns CDR1 SEHNR and CDR2 FQNEAQ (reference sequence). Trimming took off 3 bases at V and 0 bases at J, with 6 bases between the two ends. The CDR3 length is 14 residues. The chain's CDR3 is CASSFVLAKNIQYF. DNA of the CDR3: TGTGCCAGCAGCTTCGTATTAGCCAAAAACATTCAGTACTTC.

This clone was seen just once. The chain carries TRBV25-1 and TRBJ2-2; 7 bases are shared with TRBD2. V shed 7 bases and J 3 bases; nucleotides not matched to a gene: 8. The CDR3 covers 15 residues. Germline lookup yields CDR1 MGHDK and CDR2 SYGVNS. The CDR3 nucleotides read TGTGCCAGCACCCCTAGCGGCGCTTACACCGGGGAGCTGTTTTTT. It translates to CASTPSGAYTGELFF.

This chain uses TRBV5-1 with TRBJ2-3; D may be TRBD2 (6 bases). The CDR3 sequence is 14 residues long. Germline assignment: CDR1 SGHRS and CDR2 YFSETQ. The ends were cut back, 4 bases at V and 2 bases at J, with 11 bases in the middle. The CDR3, as DNA: TGCGCCAGCAGCCCATCGGGAGCCACAGATACGCAGTATTTT. It translates to CASSPSGATDTQYF.

The V gene is TRBV5-1, the J gene TRBJ1-2, with a tentative D call TRBD1 (5 bases). This CDR3 is built from 17 residues. V lost 4 bases and J 0 bases, leaving 19 bases between the germline ends. Germline CDR1 SGHRS, CDR2 YFSETQ. The CDR3 DNA reads as TGCGCCAGCAGCCGCCTGGGCTTGGAAGGGGCTAACTATGGCTACACCTTC. As protein: CASSRLGLEGANYGYTF.

CDR3 nucleotide sequence: TGCGCCAGCAGCCAAGATTATAGGAGGGGTCGGGAAGGCTACACCTTC. Translation: CASSQDYRRGREGYTF. The rearrangement uses TRBV4-1 and TRBJ1-2; D is perhaps TRBD1 (5 bases). The CDR3 covers 16 residues. The V end lost 0 bases, the J end lost 8 bases, and 19 bases lay between the germline ends. CDR1 MGHRA and CDR2 YSYEKL come from the germline V gene.

This chain uses TRBV9 with TRBJ1-6; 7 nucleotides align to TRBD1. The germline CDR1 and CDR2 sequences are SGDLS and YYNGEE. J lost 6 bases, V lost 4 bases, and 4 bases had no gene match. This CDR3 has 14 residues. The CDR3 loop reads CASSSGTVNSPLHF. For the CDR3, the DNA is TGTGCCAGCAGCTCGGGGACAGTTAATTCACCCCTCCACTTT.

This clone turned up a few times. V gene TRBV19 combines with J gene TRBJ1-1; 7 bases line up with TRBD1. Germline V gene sequence: CDR1 LNHDA, CDR2 SQIVND (reference sequence). The CDR3 is made up of 13 amino acids. After removal of 8 bases from V and 1 base from J, the junction contained 4 bases not matched to a gene. This chain's CDR3 is CASSGTENTEAFF. In DNA, the CDR3 is TGTGCCAGTTCGGGGACAGAGAACACTGAAGCTTTCTTT. Together with reference TRBV19 and TRBJ1-1, the CDR3 gives the full variable domain: DGGITQSPKYLFRKEGQNVTLSCEQNLNHDAMYWYRQDPGQGLRLIYYSQIVNDFQKGDIAEGYSVSREKKESFPLTVTSAQKNPTAFYLCASSGTENTEAFFGQGTRLTVV.

This clone was picked up a small number of times. The V call is TRBV11-3, the J call TRBJ1-1; 10 bases are shared with TRBD1. The V gene's germline CDR1 is SGHNT and CDR2 YENEEA. With 7 bases clipped from V and 5 bases from J, the junction kept 7 bases outside the gene matches. The CDR3 contains 14 residues. The CDR3 sequence: CASTLDRGRTEAFF. The CDR3 bases are TGTGCCAGCACCCTCGACAGGGGGCGAACTGAAGCTTTCTTT.

The rearrangement uses TRBV9 and TRBJ2-5; 8 bases are a match to TRBD2. The junction had 8 bases not matched to a gene; V was cut back by 4 bases and J by 3 bases. Germline loops: CDR1 SGDLS, CDR2 YYNGEE. The CDR3 sequence is 15 residues long. The CDR3 loop reads CASSLLGRGEETQYF. CDR3 DNA sequence: TGTGCCAGCAGCCTGTTGGGGCGGGGGGAAGAGACCCAGTACTTC.

The chain uses TRBV10-1 and TRBJ2-7; D may be TRBD1 (9 bases). Germline assignment: CDR1 WNHNN and CDR2 SYGVQD (reference sequence). The CDR3 contains 16 residues. V lost 4 bases and J lost 7, with 23 bases in between. The CDR3 nucleotides are TGCGCCAGCAGTGTCGGGAGGGGACAGGGTGGGCGAGAGCAGTACGTC. Translating it yields CASSVGRGQGGREQYV.

CDR3 sequence: CAISGTSVNEQFF. Written as DNA, the CDR3 is TGTGCCATCAGTGGGACTAGTGTTAATGAGCAGTTCTTC. The chain uses TRBV10-3 and TRBJ2-1; TRBD2 aligns across 7 bases. This CDR3 comprises 13 residues. V lost 4 bases to trimming and J lost 7 bases; unmatched junction nucleotides: 4. Germline CDR1 and CDR2: ENHRY and SYGVKD.

The chain employs TRBV6-2 or TRBV6-3 and TRBJ1-2; TRBD1 matches 7 bases. Germline V gene data show CDR1 as MNHEY and CDR2 as SVGEGT. The CDR3 extends over 16 amino acids. J lost 3 bases, V lost 5 bases, and 12 bases had no gene match. The CDR3 DNA reads TGTGCCAGCAGTCAAAATTCCGGGACAGTCCACTATGGCTACACCTTC. This codes for CASSQNSGTVHYGYTF.